This TCR beta chain was sequenced in a study of T cell responses to AZD1222 COVID-19 vaccine. Study-level results: Elevations in Spike-specific TCR breadth and depth followed administration of two AZD1222 doses. Clonal diversity may have been underestimated, and the donors were mostly white British, with more females than males.

Some clones are missing from TCRdb's copy, which holds only in-frame ones; the method was immunoSEQ multiplex PCR. The sample has some 150,000 clones, about nine tenths seen once; the top ten hold roughly 2%. A single count supports this clone. Its antigen is not known. This clonotype originated in an adult who received the AZD1222 COVID-19 vaccine. The sample consisted of peripheral blood, taken 28 days after the second AZD1222 dose.

CDR3 region: CASKRQGADTGELFF. CDR3 coding DNA: TGTGCCAGCAAAAGGCAGGGGGCCGACACCGGGGAGCTGTTTTTT. This chain uses TRBV6-5 with TRBJ2-2; 8 bases agree with TRBD1. The ends lost 7 bases at V and 3 bases at J; junction bases unmatched: 7. CDR3 length equals 15 residues. Germline CDR1 and CDR2: MNHEY and SVGAGI.